This T cell receptor beta chain comes out of a study of T cell responses to AZD1222 COVID-19 vaccine. Findings and limits, study-wide: The donors showed a predominance of white British ancestry and of females, with possible underestimation of clonal diversity. With two AZD1222 doses given, Spike-specific TCR breadth and depth both rose. Repertoire sampling was restricted to post-peak T cell response timepoints.

This CDR3 is built from 16 residues. CDR1 and CDR2 from the germline V gene are MNHEY and SMNVEV (reference sequence). V dropped 5 bases and J dropped 6; count of bases not matched to a gene: 14. Data came from immunoSEQ multiplex PCR; TCRdb stores just in-frame clones and leaves some out. This table has some 120,000 clones, over 90% appearing once. On this clone: The antigen remains unidentified.

The sequence came from an adult in good health. The sequences come from peripheral blood, collected on day 0 of AZD1222 vaccination. The rearrangement uses TRBV27 and TRBJ2-7; 9 bases line up with TRBD1. The CDR3 loop is CASSTLPGTGKGEQYF. As DNA, the CDR3 is TGTGCCAGCAGTACACTTCCCGGGACAGGGAAAGGCGAGCAGTACTTC.